This T cell receptor (beta chain) came from a study of T cell responses to AZD1222 COVID-19 vaccine. The CDR3 totals 12 residues. Trimming at V came to 8 bases and at J to 7 bases, leaving 7 bases not matched to a gene. Germline V gene sequence: CDR1 SEHNR, CDR2 FQNEAQ (reference sequence). The assay was immunoSEQ multiplex PCR, and TCRdb's table has in-frame clones only and misses some. Seen here are approximately 67,000 clones, 83% observed once, and the top ten hold about 6%. The TCR sequence derives from an adult who received the AZD1222 COVID-19 vaccine. The V gene is TRBV7-9, the J gene TRBJ1-2; 7 bases line up with TRBD1. The starting material was peripheral blood, obtained 28 days after the second AZD1222 dose. CDR3 region: CASDRVGGGYTF. The CDR3 DNA sequence: TGTGCCAGCGACAGGGTAGGGGGTGGCTACACCTTC.